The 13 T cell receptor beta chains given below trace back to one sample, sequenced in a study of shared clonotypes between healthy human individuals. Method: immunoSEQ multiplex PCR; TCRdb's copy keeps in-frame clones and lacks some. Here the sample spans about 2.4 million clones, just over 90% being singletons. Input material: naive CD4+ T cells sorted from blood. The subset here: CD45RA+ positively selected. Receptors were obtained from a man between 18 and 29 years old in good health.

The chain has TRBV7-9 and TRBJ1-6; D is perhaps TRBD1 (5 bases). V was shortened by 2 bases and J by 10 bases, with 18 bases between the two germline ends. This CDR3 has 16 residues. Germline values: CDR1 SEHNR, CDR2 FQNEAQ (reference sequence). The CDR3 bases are TGTGCCAGCAGCTTATCGCGGGGGAGTTTTTGGTCACCCCTCCACTTT. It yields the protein CASSLSRGSFWSPLHF.

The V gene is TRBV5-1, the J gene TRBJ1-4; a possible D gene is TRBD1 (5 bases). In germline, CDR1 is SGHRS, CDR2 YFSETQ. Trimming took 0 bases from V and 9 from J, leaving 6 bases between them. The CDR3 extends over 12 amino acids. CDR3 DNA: TGCGCCAGCAGCTTGGCGGGGCAAAAACTGTTTTTT. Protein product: CASSLAGQKLFF.

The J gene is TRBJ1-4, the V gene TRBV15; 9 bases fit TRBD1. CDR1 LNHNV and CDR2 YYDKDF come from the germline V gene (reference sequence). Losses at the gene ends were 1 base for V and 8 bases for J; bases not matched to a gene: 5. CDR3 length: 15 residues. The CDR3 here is CATSRGDRAGEKLFF. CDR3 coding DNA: TGTGCCACCAGCAGAGGGGACAGGGCGGGGGAAAAACTGTTTTTT.

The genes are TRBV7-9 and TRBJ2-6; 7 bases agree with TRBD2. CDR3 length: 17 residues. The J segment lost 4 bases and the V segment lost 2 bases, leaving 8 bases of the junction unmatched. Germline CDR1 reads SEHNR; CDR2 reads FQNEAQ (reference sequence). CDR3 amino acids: CASSLPPGGTGANVLTF. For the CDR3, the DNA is TGTGCCAGCAGCTTACCCCCCGGGGGGACCGGGGCCAACGTCCTGACTTTC.

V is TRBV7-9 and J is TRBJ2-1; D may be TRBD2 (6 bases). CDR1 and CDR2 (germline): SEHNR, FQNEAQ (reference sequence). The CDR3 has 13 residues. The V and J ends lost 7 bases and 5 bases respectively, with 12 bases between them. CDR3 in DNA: TGTGCCAGCACCCGGGACTCGAACAATGAGCAGTTCTTC. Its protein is CASTRDSNNEQFF.

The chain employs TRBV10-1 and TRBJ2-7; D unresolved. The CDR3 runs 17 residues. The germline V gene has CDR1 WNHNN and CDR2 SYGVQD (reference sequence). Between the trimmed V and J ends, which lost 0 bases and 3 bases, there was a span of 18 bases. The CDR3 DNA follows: TGCGCCAGCAGTGAGTCGTTCGGCTTCGGCGGTATCTACGAGCAGTACTTC. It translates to CASSESFGFGGIYEQYF.

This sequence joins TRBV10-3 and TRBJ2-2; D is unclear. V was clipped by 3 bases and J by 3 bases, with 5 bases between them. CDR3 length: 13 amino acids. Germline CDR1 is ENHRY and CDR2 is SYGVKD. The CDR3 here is CAISDGHTGELFF. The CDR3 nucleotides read TGTGCCATCAGTGACGGACACACCGGGGAGCTGTTTTTT.

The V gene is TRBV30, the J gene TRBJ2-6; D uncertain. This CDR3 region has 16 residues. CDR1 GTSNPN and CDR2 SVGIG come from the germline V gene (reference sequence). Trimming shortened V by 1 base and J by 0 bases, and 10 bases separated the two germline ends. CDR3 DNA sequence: TGTGCCTGGAGTGGAAACACCAACTCTGGGGCCAACGTCCTGACTTTC. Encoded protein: CAWSGNTNSGANVLTF. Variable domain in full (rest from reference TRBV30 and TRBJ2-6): SQTIHQWPATLVQPVGSPLSLECTVEGTSNPNLYWYRQAAGRGLQLLFYSVGIGQISSEVPQNLSASRPQDRQFILSSKKLLLSDSGFYLCAWSGNTNSGANVLTFGAGSRLTVL.

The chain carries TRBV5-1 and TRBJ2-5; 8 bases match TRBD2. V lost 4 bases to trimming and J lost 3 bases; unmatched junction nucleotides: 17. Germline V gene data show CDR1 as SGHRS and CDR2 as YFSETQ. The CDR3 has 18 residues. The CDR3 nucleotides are TGCGCCAGCAGCCTGGCGGCCCGAAGCGGGAGCCAAGAAGAGACCCAGTACTTC. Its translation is CASSLAARSGSQEETQYF.

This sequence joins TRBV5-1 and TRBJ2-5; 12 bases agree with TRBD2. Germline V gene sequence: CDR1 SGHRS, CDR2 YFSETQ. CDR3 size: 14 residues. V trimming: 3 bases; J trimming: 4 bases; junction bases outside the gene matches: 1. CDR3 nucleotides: TGCGCCAGCAGCTGGACTAGCGGGGTAGAGACCCAGTACTTC. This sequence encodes CASSWTSGVETQYF.

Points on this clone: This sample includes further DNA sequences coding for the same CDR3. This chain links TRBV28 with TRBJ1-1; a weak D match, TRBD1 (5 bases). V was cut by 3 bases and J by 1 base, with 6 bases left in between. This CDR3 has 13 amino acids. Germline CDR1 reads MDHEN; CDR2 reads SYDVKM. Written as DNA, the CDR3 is TGTGCCAGCAGTTTGGGGGGGAACACTGAAGCTTTCTTT. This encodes CASSLGGNTEAFF.

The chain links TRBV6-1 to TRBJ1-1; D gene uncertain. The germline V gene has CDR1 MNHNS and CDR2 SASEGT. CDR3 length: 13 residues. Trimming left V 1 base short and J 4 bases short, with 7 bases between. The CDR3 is CASSEGRSTEAFF. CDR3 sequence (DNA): TGTGCCAGCAGTGAAGGCAGAAGCACTGAAGCTTTCTTT.

The CDR3 nucleotides are TGCGCCAGCAGCTTGGGGCAGGGGGCGAGGGATTCACCCCTCCACTTT. Its protein product is CASSLGQGARDSPLHF. The rearrangement uses TRBV5-1 and TRBJ1-6; 8 nucleotides align to TRBD1. This CDR3 is built from 16 residues. CDR1 is SGHRS, CDR2 YFSETQ, per germline. Trimming cost V 0 bases and J 8 bases; bases outside gene matches: 7.